This T cell receptor (beta chain) comes out of a study of blood T cell repertoires in COVID-19. Seattle participants joined during active infection and were tracked over time. Per the original methods: Estimated nucleated cell counts came from reference gene primer amplification. Generated by immunoSEQ multiplex PCR, the TCRdb table keeps only in-frame clones and is missing some. V and J calls and clone size come straight from that table; D and trimming were deduced from the DNA. The sample has roughly 70,000 clones, 80% to 95% seen once; the top ten hold roughly 0.53%. Sequenced: peripheral blood. This sequence originates from a man aged 50-59 years with COVID-19, enrolled during active disease.

Here the CDR3 DNA reads TGTGCCAGCGCGACCCTACTCAGGGGGCGGGTGAACACTGAAGCTTTCTTT. Translation gives CASATLLRGRVNTEAFF. The rearrangement links TRBV25-1 to TRBJ1-1, with 8 nucleotides matching TRBD1. Germline CDR1 is MGHDK and CDR2 is SYGVNS. CDR3 size: 17 residues. V shed 8 bases, J shed 0 bases, and the junction held 14 bases outside the gene matches.